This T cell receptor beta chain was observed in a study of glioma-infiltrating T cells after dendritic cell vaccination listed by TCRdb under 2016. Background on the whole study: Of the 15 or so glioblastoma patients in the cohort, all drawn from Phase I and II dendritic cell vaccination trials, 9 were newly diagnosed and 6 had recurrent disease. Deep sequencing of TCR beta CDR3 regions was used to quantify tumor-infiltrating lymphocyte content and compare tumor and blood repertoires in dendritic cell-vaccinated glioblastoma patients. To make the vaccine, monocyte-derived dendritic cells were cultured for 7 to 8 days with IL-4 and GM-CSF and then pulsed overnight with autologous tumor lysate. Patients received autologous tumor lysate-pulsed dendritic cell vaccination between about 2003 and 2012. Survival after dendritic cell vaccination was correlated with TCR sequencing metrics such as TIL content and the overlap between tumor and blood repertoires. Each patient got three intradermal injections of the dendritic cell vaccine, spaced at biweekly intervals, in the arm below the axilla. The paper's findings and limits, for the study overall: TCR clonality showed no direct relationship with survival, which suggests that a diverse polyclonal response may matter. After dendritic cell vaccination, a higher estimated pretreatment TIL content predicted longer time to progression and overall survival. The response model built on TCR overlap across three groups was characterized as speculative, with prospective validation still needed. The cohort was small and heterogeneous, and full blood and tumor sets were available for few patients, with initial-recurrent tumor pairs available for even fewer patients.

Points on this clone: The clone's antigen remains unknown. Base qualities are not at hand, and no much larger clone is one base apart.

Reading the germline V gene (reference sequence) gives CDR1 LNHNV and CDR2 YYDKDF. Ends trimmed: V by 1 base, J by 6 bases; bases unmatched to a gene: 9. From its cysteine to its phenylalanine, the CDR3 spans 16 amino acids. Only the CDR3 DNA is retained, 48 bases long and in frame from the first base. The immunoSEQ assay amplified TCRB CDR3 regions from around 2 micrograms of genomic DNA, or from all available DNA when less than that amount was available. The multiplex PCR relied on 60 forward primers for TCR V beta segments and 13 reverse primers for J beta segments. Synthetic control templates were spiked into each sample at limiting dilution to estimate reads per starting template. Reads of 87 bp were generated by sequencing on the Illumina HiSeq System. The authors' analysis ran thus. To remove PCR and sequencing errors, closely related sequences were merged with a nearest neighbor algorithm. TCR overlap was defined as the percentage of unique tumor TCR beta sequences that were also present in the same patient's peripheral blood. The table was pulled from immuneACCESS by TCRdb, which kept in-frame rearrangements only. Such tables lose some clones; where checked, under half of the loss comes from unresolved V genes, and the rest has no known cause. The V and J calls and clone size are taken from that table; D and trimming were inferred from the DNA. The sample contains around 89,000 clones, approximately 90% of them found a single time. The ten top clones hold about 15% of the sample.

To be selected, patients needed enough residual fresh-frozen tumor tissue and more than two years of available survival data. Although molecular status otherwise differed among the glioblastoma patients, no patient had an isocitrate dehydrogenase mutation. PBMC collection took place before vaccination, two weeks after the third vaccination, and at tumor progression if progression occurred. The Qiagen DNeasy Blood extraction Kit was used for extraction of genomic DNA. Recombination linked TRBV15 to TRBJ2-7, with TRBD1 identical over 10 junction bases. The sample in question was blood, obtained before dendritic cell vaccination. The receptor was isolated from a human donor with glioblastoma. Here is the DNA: TGTGCCACCAGCAGAGTAACGACAGGGGGCGGTTTCGAGCAGTACTTC. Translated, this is CATSRVTTGGGFEQYF. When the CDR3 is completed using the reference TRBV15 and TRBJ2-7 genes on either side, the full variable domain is DAMVIQNPRYQVTQFGKPVTLSCSQTLNHNVMYWYQQKSSQAPKLLFHYYDKDFNNEADTPDNFQSRRPNTSFCFLDIRSPGLGDTAMYLCATSRVTTGGGFEQYFGPGTRLTVT.